The clone carrying this T cell receptor beta chain was detected once. Its specificity is unknown. The data were taken from a study of vaccination effects on CD4 cells after COVID-19. General study points: New vaccine-induced clones dominated convalescents' post-vaccine spike-reactive clones. The study had few convalescent patients and no early post-infection timepoints.

The protocol was immunoSEQ multiplex PCR, while the TCRdb copy is restricted to in-frame clones and leaves out a portion. Of 30,000 to 35,000 clones listed, approximately 72% are singletons. The V gene's germline CDR1 is ENHRY and CDR2 SYGVKD. This CDR3 has 14 amino acids. J lost 7 bases, V lost 10 bases, and 9 bases had no gene match. CD4+ T cell isolation took place after 10 days of culture. From March to December 2020, the person had a SARS-CoV-2 infection that was confirmed by PCR. All participants had two doses of either the BNT162b2 or mRNA-1273 vaccine. This material consisted of CD4+ T cells from PBMCs cultured without peptide, taken after COVID-19 vaccination. The rearrangement uses TRBV10-3 and TRBJ2-1; 11 nucleotides line up with TRBD2. The TCR sequence derives from a human donor who had a prior SARS-CoV-2 infection. The CDR3: CATLAGGRVNEQFF. The CDR3 DNA reads TGTGCCACCTTAGCGGGAGGGCGTGTTAATGAGCAGTTCTTC.